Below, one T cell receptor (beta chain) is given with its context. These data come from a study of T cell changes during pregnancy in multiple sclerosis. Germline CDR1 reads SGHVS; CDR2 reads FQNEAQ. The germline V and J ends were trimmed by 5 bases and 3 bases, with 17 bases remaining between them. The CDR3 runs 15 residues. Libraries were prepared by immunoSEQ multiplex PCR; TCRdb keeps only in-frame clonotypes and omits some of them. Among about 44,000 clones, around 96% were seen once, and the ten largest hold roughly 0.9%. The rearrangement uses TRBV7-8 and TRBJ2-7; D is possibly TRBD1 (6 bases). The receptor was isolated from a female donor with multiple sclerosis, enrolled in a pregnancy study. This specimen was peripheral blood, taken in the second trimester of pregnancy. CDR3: CASSITGTIHYEQYF. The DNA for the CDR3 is TGTGCCAGCAGCATCACCGGGACAATTCACTACGAGCAGTACTTC.